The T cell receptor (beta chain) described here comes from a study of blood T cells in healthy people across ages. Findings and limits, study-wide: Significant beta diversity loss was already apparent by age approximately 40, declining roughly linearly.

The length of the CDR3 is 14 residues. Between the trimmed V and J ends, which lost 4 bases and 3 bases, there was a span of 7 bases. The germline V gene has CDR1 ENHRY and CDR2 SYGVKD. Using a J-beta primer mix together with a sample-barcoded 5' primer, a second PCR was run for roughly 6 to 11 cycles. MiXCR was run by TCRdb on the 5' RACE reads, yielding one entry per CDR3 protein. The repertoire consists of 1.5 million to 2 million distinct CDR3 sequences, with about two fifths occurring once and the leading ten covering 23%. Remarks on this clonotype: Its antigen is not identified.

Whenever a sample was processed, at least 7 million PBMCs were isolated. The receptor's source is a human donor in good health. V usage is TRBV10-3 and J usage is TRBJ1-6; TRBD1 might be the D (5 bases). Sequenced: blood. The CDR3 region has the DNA TGTGCCATCAGTGGACAGAACTATAATTCACCCCTCCACTTT. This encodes CAISGQNYNSPLHF.